Shown below are 27 T cell receptor beta chains from a single sample sequenced in a study of OX40 agonist ivuxolimab in advanced cancers. Libraries were prepared by immunoSEQ multiplex PCR; TCRdb keeps only in-frame clonotypes and omits some of them. Counted here are approximately 70,000 clones, around 90% occurring once; the ten biggest clones make up about 5.5%. The sample in question was CD4+ or CD8+ T cells sorted from blood, obtained in a trial of the OX40 agonist ivuxolimab. These receptors all stem from an adult with an advanced solid tumor such as melanoma, head and neck, liver or kidney cancer.

The chain has TRBV11-2 and TRBJ2-2; TRBD2 matches at 8 bases. CDR1 is SGHAT and CDR2 is FQNNGV in the germline V gene. V lost 3 bases to trimming and J lost 5 bases; unmatched junction nucleotides: 5. CDR3 size: 15 residues. The CDR3 loop is CASSLVRGVTGELFF. In nucleotides, the CDR3 is TGTGCCAGCAGCTTGGTGCGGGGGGTGACCGGGGAGCTGTTTTTT.

This sequence joins TRBV5-4 and TRBJ2-7, with 9 bases matching TRBD2. Germline lookup yields CDR1 SGHNT and CDR2 YYREEE (reference sequence). The V and J ends lost 2 bases and 2 bases, in that order; junction bases with no gene match: 8. This CDR3 comprises 16 residues. The CDR3 is CASSFGEVAGAYEQYF. As DNA, the CDR3 is TGTGCCAGCAGCTTTGGAGAGGTAGCGGGGGCCTACGAGCAGTACTTC.

This chain connects TRBV6-5 to TRBJ1-2; weak D call: TRBD1 (5 bases). Looked up from germline, CDR1 is MNHEY and CDR2 is SVGAGI. The V gene lost 8 bases and the J gene lost 8 bases, with 21 bases spanning the gap. The CDR3 is 14 residues long. Here the CDR3 DNA reads TGTGCCAGCCGCCTCGGACAATCTCTATCGGGCTACACCTTC. Residues: CASRLGQSLSGYTF.

This chain links TRBV19 with TRBJ2-7; unclear D gene. The CDR3 covers 15 residues. V was clipped by 5 bases and J by 2 bases, with 16 bases between them. The germline gives CDR1 LNHDA, CDR2 SQIVND (reference sequence). CDR3 amino acids: CASSRSGSPAYEQYF. CDR3 DNA sequence: TGTGCCAGTAGTCGAAGTGGCAGCCCGGCCTACGAGCAGTACTTC.

The gene calls are TRBV28 and TRBJ2-3, with D possibly matching TRBD2 (5 bases). The CDR3 runs to 14 residues. V lost 1 base and J lost 6, with 11 bases in between. Per the germline V gene, CDR1 is MDHEN and CDR2 is SYDVKM. The chain's CDR3 is CASSLFSGGDTQYF. CDR3 DNA: TGTGCCAGCAGTTTATTTTCGGGCGGGGATACGCAGTATTTT.

This clone came up once. This rearrangement joins TRBV4-3 to TRBJ1-2, with unresolved D. V lost 4 bases and J 4 bases, leaving 10 bases between the germline ends. The CDR3 runs 13 residues. Germline V gene lookup returns CDR1 LGHNA and CDR2 YSLEER. The CDR3 nucleotides are TGCGCCAGCAGCCCTGGTGGCCTCTATGGCTACACCTTC. Translating gives CASSPGGLYGYTF.

V gene TRBV4-1 combines with J gene TRBJ1-1; no firm D call. CDR3 length: 13 amino acids. V was trimmed by 2 bases and J by 3 bases, leaving 7 bases between them. Germline CDR1 MGHRA, CDR2 YSYEKL. CDR3 loop: CASSQSTDTEAFF. The DNA of the CDR3 is TGCGCCAGCAGCCAATCGACGGACACTGAAGCTTTCTTT.

The rearrangement links TRBV5-4 to TRBJ2-2; 9 nucleotides match TRBD2. The CDR3 contains 15 residues. The J segment lost 4 bases and the V segment lost 10 bases, leaving 11 bases of the junction unmatched. Germline CDR1 and CDR2: SGHNT and YYREEE (reference sequence). The CDR3 bases are TGTGCCGTTTCCGGGACTAGCAGGTTCACCGGGGAGCTGTTTTTT. It codes for CAVSGTSRFTGELFF.

The chain is built from TRBV5-1 and TRBJ1-1, with D unresolved. V shed 0 bases and J shed 5 bases, with 14 bases lying between them. There are 15 residues in the CDR3. Germline V gene data show CDR1 as SGHRS and CDR2 as YFSETQ. The CDR3 DNA is TGCGCCAGCAGCTTGGGCGAAGTGTCGGGGACTGAAGCTTTCTTT. It codes for CASSLGEVSGTEAFF.

This sequence joins TRBV6-1 and TRBJ2-7; D ambiguous. Germline V gene lookup returns CDR1 MNHNS and CDR2 SASEGT. Trimming took off 6 bases at V and 1 base at J, with 4 bases between the two ends. The CDR3 is 11 residues long. CDR3 DNA sequence: TGTGCCAGCAGCGGTTCCTACGAGCAGTACTTC. Encoded protein: CASSGSYEQYF.

Only a few counts were recorded for this clone. The CDR3 spells CASSPAFTLTGFDSPLHF. In DNA form, the CDR3 reads TGCGCCAGCAGCCCAGCCTTTACATTAACAGGGTTCGATTCACCCCTCCACTTT. V gene TRBV4-3 combines with J gene TRBJ1-6; D possibly corresponds to TRBD1 (6 bases). V was trimmed by 4 bases and J by 8 bases, leaving 24 bases between them. The CDR3 has 18 amino acids. The germline gives CDR1 LGHNA, CDR2 YSLEER.

The V and J genes are TRBV4-1 and TRBJ1-2; 9 bases are shared with TRBD1. Germline V gene sequence: CDR1 MGHRA, CDR2 YSYEKL. The CDR3 extends over 14 amino acids. The V and J ends lost 7 bases and 4 bases, in that order; junction bases with no gene match: 7. The CDR3 is CASNPGTGIYGYTF. Written as DNA, the CDR3 is TGCGCCAGCAATCCCGGGACAGGGATCTATGGCTACACCTTC.

Concerning this clone: This CDR3 is also generated by other DNA sequences in the sample. This sequence joins TRBV6-1 and TRBJ2-5; D is unclear. The CDR3 contains 11 residues. Trimming removed 5 bases at V and 4 bases at J, with 5 bases between. Germline V gives CDR1 MNHNS, CDR2 SASEGT. In nucleotides, the CDR3 is TGTGCCAGCAGTTACGGAGAGACCCAGTACTTC. Translated: CASSYGETQYF.

The CDR3 region has the DNA TGTGCCAGCAGCTTGGTTTACTGGCTAGCGGGAGCCAATGAGCAGTTCTTC. Encoded protein: CASSLVYWLAGANEQFF. The genes are TRBV5-6 and TRBJ2-1; TRBD2 aligns across 10 bases. CDR1 is SGHDT, CDR2 YYEEEE, per germline. This CDR3 contains 17 residues. V dropped 0 bases and J dropped 6; count of bases not matched to a gene: 9.

The chain has TRBV29-1 and TRBJ2-7, with 7 bases identical to TRBD1. This CDR3 has 12 residues. Germline CDR1 is SQVTM and CDR2 is ANQGSEA. V gave up 4 bases and J gave up 3 bases; unmatched junction bases: 3. CDR3: CSVAGQDYEQYF. The DNA for the CDR3 is TGCAGCGTTGCCGGACAGGACTACGAGCAGTACTTC.

The chain combines TRBV7-6 with TRBJ1-3; 8 bases are shared with TRBD1. The V gene end was trimmed by 5 bases and the J gene end by 3 bases; junction bases not matched to a gene: 15. The CDR3 runs to 18 residues. Germline lookup yields CDR1 SGHVS and CDR2 FNYEAQ. The CDR3 here is CASSPQIPQGARGNTIYF. CDR3 sequence (DNA): TGTGCCAGCAGCCCACAGATTCCCCAGGGGGCGCGTGGAAACACCATATATTTT.

The chain uses TRBV7-9 and TRBJ1-2; no firm D call. This CDR3 is 16 amino acids long. Germline CDR1 reads SEHNR; CDR2 reads FQNEAQ (reference sequence). V was shortened by 0 bases and J by 4 bases, with 15 bases between the two germline ends. CDR3 in DNA: TGTGCCAGCAGCTTAGCGATAGAGGGCCCTCTCTATGGCTACACCTTC. This codes for CASSLAIEGPLYGYTF.

This chain links TRBV28 with TRBJ1-2, with TRBD1 as a possible D gene (6 bases). Germline CDR1 is MDHEN and CDR2 is SYDVKM. V shed 7 bases and J shed 4 bases, with 13 bases lying between them. The CDR3 spans 13 residues. The CDR3 protein is CASNTGRIYGYTF. The CDR3 DNA follows: TGTGCCAGCAACACAGGGAGGATCTATGGCTACACCTTC.

This clone was observed once. The rearrangement joins TRBV7-6 to TRBJ1-1; unclear D gene. V lost 3 bases to trimming and J lost 1 base, with 9 bases between them. Germline V CDR1 and CDR2: SGHVS, FNYEAQ. This CDR3 has 14 amino acids. CDR3: CASSFGGENTEAFF. CDR3 coding DNA: TGTGCCAGCAGCTTTGGAGGCGAGAACACTGAAGCTTTCTTT.

This rearrangement joins TRBV28 to TRBJ1-5; D possibly corresponds to TRBD1 (6 bases). The V and J ends lost 6 bases and 4 bases respectively, with 13 bases between them. Germline lookup yields CDR1 MDHEN and CDR2 SYDVKM. The CDR3 spans 14 residues. The CDR3 protein is CASREQQGNQPQHF. For the CDR3, the DNA is TGTGCCAGCAGGGAACAACAGGGAAATCAGCCCCAGCATTTT. Full variable domain (missing parts from reference TRBV28 and TRBJ1-5): DVKVTQSSRYLVKRTGEKVFLECVQDMDHENMFWYRQDPGLGLRLIYFSYDVKMKEKGDIPEGYSVSREKKERFSLILESASTNQTSMYLCASREQQGNQPQHFGDGTRLSIL.

The gene calls are TRBV25-1 and TRBJ1-4; D is uncertain. Germline lookup yields CDR1 MGHDK and CDR2 SYGVNS. The CDR3 length is 14 residues. Trimming shortened V by 3 bases and J by 8 bases, and 13 bases separated the two germline ends. Here the CDR3 reads CASSEIEAEEKLFF. The CDR3 DNA sequence: TGTGCCAGCAGTGAGATAGAGGCCGAAGAAAAACTGTTTTTT.

The gene calls are TRBV7-6 and TRBJ2-7; no reliable D call. There are 11 residues in the CDR3. Between the trimmed V and J ends, which lost 4 bases and 9 bases, there was a span of 10 bases. The germline V gene has CDR1 SGHVS and CDR2 FNYEAQ. Here the CDR3 DNA reads TGTGCCAGCAGCTCCTCTTGGGCGCAGTACTTC. As protein: CASSSSWAQYF.

V usage is TRBV28 and J usage is TRBJ2-2, with D possibly matching TRBD1 (6 bases). Deletions cut 10 bases from V and 6 bases from J, with 18 bases between. Per germline, CDR1 MDHEN and CDR2 SYDVKM. There are 14 residues in the CDR3. The CDR3 DNA reads as TGTGCCACCAAGGGCAGGGGCCCTCCCGGGGAGCTGTTTTTT. This codes for CATKGRGPPGELFF.

V and J are TRBV29-1 and TRBJ2-3; possibly TRBD2 for D (5 bases). Trimming removed 1 base from V and 3 bases from J, with 11 bases in between. The CDR3 runs to 14 residues. Per germline, CDR1 SQVTM and CDR2 ANQGSEA. This chain's CDR3 is CSVEGREGTDTQYF. Here the CDR3 DNA reads TGCAGCGTTGAAGGTCGAGAGGGAACAGATACGCAGTATTTT.

The chain couples TRBV19 to TRBJ2-7; 12 nucleotides agree with TRBD2. Germline V gives CDR1 LNHDA, CDR2 SQIVND (reference sequence). V lost 1 base, J lost 2 bases, and 6 bases stayed unmatched. This CDR3 contains 17 residues. The CDR3 DNA reads as TGTGCCAGTAGTATAGCTTCACTAGCGGGAGGTACCTACGAGCAGTACTTC. Translating it yields CASSIASLAGGTYEQYF.

This chain connects TRBV5-5 to TRBJ1-2; no clear D gene. The CDR3 has 11 residues. V lost 2 bases, J lost 7 bases, and 6 bases lay in between. Germline V gene lookup returns CDR1 SGHKS and CDR2 YYEKEE (reference sequence). The CDR3 DNA is TGTGCCAGCAGCTTTCGGTTTGGCTACACCTTC. This encodes CASSFRFGYTF. Complete variable domain (other parts from reference TRBV5-5 and TRBJ1-2): DAGVTQSPTHLIKTRGQQVTLRCSPISGHKSVSWYQQVLGQGPQFIFQYYEKEERGRGNFPDRFSARQFPNYSSELNVNALLLGDSALYLCASSFRFGYTFGSGTRLTVV.

This chain connects TRBV6-5 to TRBJ2-3, with 7 positions matching TRBD2. The CDR3 loop spans 15 amino acids. Germline values: CDR1 MNHEY, CDR2 SVGAGI. Trimming removed 6 bases from V and 5 bases from J; junction bases left unmatched: 11. As DNA, the CDR3 is TGTGCCAGCAGCCCGGGACTATCCCCCGGAGATACGCAGTATTTT. Protein: CASSPGLSPGDTQYF.